This entry lists 9 T cell receptor beta chains sequenced from one sample in a study of post-analysis software for immune sequencing data. Unique molecular identifiers featured in each of the TCR beta cDNA libraries. MiXCR, run by TCRdb on the PCR reads, gives a single entry per CDR3 protein. The sample contains 820,000 or so distinct CDR3 sequences, approximately 50% of which appear only once. No cognate antigen is known for these TCRs. Study findings and constraints: Included in a set of roughly 5 TRBV segments more frequent in patients than controls were TRBV5-6, TRBV5-1 and TRBV20-1.

Sequencing used blood. Every receptor here comes from a girl aged 10 to 17 with multiple sclerosis.

The V gene is TRBV20-1, the J gene TRBJ2-4, with a tentative D call TRBD1 (6 bases). Trimming took off 6 bases at V and 4 bases at J, with 16 bases between the two ends. CDR1 DFQATT and CDR2 SNEGSKA come from the germline V gene (reference sequence). The length of the CDR3 is 14 residues. CDR3 in amino acids: CSAVRGGNKNIQYF. DNA for the CDR3: TGCAGTGCCGTCAGAGGGGGAAATAAAAACATTCAGTACTTC.

J is TRBJ2-1 and V is TRBV27; 7 nucleotides agree with TRBD2. This CDR3 comprises 15 residues. Germline values: CDR1 MNHEY, CDR2 SMNVEV (reference sequence). J lost 7 bases, V lost 2 bases, and 8 bases had no gene match. CDR3 amino acids: CASSLGLAVTNEQFF. As DNA, the CDR3 is TGTGCCAGCAGTTTAGGGCTAGCGGTGACTAATGAGCAGTTCTTC.

The chain joins TRBV20-1 to TRBJ2-1; D is uncertain. Trimming stripped 2 bases from V and 5 bases from J, with 10 bases between. Germline V gene data show CDR1 as DFQATT and CDR2 as SNEGSKA (reference sequence). The CDR3 is made up of 13 amino acids. CDR3 nucleotide sequence: TGCAGTGCTAGACTCCCCGAGGACAATGAGCAGTTCTTC. It is translated as CSARLPEDNEQFF.

The chain employs TRBV6-5 and TRBJ1-1; tentative D call: TRBD1 (6 bases). Trimming left V 0 bases short and J 7 bases short, with 12 bases between. The CDR3 is 14 residues long. Germline-derived CDR1 and CDR2 are MNHEY and SVGAGI. CDR3 residues: CASSYSDLRGEAFF. The CDR3 region has the DNA TGTGCCAGCAGTTACTCTGACCTCAGGGGTGAAGCTTTCTTT.

This clonotype has a handful of counts. The CDR3 sequence is CSVEDLVPGYTF. The CDR3 DNA is TGCAGCGTTGAAGATCTTGTTCCGGGCTACACCTTC. The rearrangement joins TRBV29-1 to TRBJ1-2; D gene ambiguous. CDR1 is SQVTM and CDR2 is ANQGSEA in the germline V gene. With 0 bases removed from V and 8 bases from J, the gap between germline ends came to 10 bases. The CDR3 length is 12 residues.

The chain is built from TRBV6-5 and TRBJ2-3, with 8 bases that match TRBD2. This CDR3 spans 16 amino acids. The germline V gene encodes CDR1 MNHEY and CDR2 SVGAGI. J gave up 2 bases and V 4 bases, and 8 bases lay outside the gene matches. CDR3 sequence: CASSSPAGALTDTQYF. CDR3 nucleotides: TGTGCCAGCAGTTCTCCAGCGGGGGCCCTCACAGATACGCAGTATTTT.

The chain uses TRBV20-1 and TRBJ2-7; 14 nucleotides agree with TRBD2. Germline V lookup: CDR1 DFQATT, CDR2 SNEGSKA (reference sequence). Trimming cost V 5 bases and J 5 bases; bases outside gene matches: 2. This CDR3 is 13 amino acids long. The CDR3 loop is CSALGLAGDEQYF. The CDR3 DNA is TGCAGTGCTTTGGGACTAGCGGGAGACGAGCAGTACTTC.

The chain carries TRBV7-9 and TRBJ1-2; the D is unclear. This CDR3 region has 13 residues. Germline V gene data show CDR1 as SEHNR and CDR2 as FQNEAQ (reference sequence). V gave up 0 bases and J gave up 5 bases, with 7 bases separating them. The CDR3: CASSLAAVYGYTF. The CDR3, as DNA: TGTGCCAGCAGCTTAGCGGCGGTTTATGGCTACACCTTC.

The chain is built from TRBV7-2 and TRBJ2-5; D is unresolved. CDR3 size: 14 residues. Per germline, CDR1 SGHTA and CDR2 FQGNSA. V was cut by 3 bases and J by 11 bases, with 19 bases left in between. CDR3 DNA: TGTGCCAGCAGCTTGGGCTCCCGGAACAATGAGCAGTACTTC. It encodes CASSLGSRNNEQYF.